One TCR beta chain is described in this entry. The antigen is not known. The source of the sample is a study of radiation and T cells in renal cell carcinoma. Study-wide findings and caveats: Pretreatment tumor biopsies were lacking, so baseline clonotypes are unknown.

There are 15 residues in the CDR3. Germline loops: CDR1 MNHNY, CDR2 SVGAGI (reference sequence). V was trimmed by 5 bases and J by 1 base, leaving 15 bases between them. Sequencing was performed with immunoSEQ multiplex PCR; in TCRdb, only in-frame clones are kept and a portion is missing. The data contain about 150,000 clones, approximately 86% of them singletons. Time point noted: blood 4 weeks post-SBRT, at nephrectomy. The treatment here: 15 Gy SBRT to primary tumor, nephrectomy 4 weeks later. Nephrectomy followed 15 Gy stereotactic body radiation by 4 weeks. The input for sequencing was blood, taken from a patient whose treatment included radiotherapy and nephrectomy. The V and J genes are TRBV6-6 and TRBJ2-7; possibly TRBD1 or TRBD2 for D (5 bases each). This receptor was taken from a woman between 50 and 59 years old with renal cell carcinoma. The CDR3 region has the DNA TGTGCCAGCAGTCCTCCTGGGGGAAAGTCCTACGAGCAGTACTTC. Protein: CASSPPGGKSYEQYF.